Listed here are 14 T cell receptor beta chains from one sample, sequenced in a study of T cells in Graves' hyperthyroidism and ophthalmopathy. RNA transcripts served as the template for amplifying TCR beta CDR3 regions. The TCR CDR3 was amplified in a first-round RT-PCR using the HTBI primer set. TCRdb re-derived calls from the multiplex PCR reads in MiXCR, one entry per CDR3 protein. This table holds some 300,000 distinct CDR3 sequences, roughly an eighth found once. Sequenced material: blood. The receptors here all came from a woman aged 40 to 50 with Graves' hyperthyroidism.

On this clonotype itself: It may be a read error: a sequence one base away is much more abundant. This chain uses TRBV2 with TRBJ2-1; D is perhaps TRBD1 (6 bases). The CDR3 has 11 residues. V was shortened by 3 bases and J by 10 bases, with 7 bases between the two germline ends. Germline CDR1 SNHLY, CDR2 FYNNEI. The CDR3 region has the DNA TGTGCCAGCAGTGACGGGACAGAGCAGTTCTTC. As protein: CASSDGTEQFF.

This clonotype has only a few counts. The chain uses TRBV27 and TRBJ1-2; D gene unclear. The CDR3 is 14 residues long. From germline, CDR1 is MNHEY and CDR2 SMNVEV (reference sequence). Trimming stripped 1 base from V and 8 bases from J, with 14 bases between. The CDR3 DNA is TGTGCCAGCAGTTTATGGGCAGGCGCCAGGGGCTACACCTTC. Protein product: CASSLWAGARGYTF.

Details on this clonotype: A read error may be the cause here, since a much bigger clone is one base away. The chain combines TRBV20-1 with TRBJ1-2; D is possibly TRBD1 (5 bases). CDR1 and CDR2 from the germline V gene are DFQATT and SNEGSKA (reference sequence). This CDR3 comprises 13 residues. The CDR3 reads CGARAGAAYGYTF. The CDR3 DNA follows: TGCGGTGCTAGGGCCGGGGCAGCCTATGGCTACACCTTC.

J is TRBJ1-2 and V is TRBV19; TRBD1 is a possible D gene (5 bases). The CDR3 totals 12 residues. CDR1 is LNHDA and CDR2 is SQIVND in the germline V gene (reference sequence). Trimming took 4 bases from V and 9 from J, leaving 12 bases between them. The CDR3 DNA reads as TGTGCCAGTAGTAACGACAGAGGACGCTACACCTTC. It yields the protein CASSNDRGRYTF.

This clonotype was recorded at least ten times. The chain recombines TRBV27 with TRBJ2-7; D ambiguous. V was clipped by 10 bases and J by 1 base, with 14 bases between them. The CDR3 has 13 residues. Germline CDR1 is MNHEY and CDR2 is SMNVEV (reference sequence). The CDR3 region is CATRRSLSYEQYF. The CDR3 DNA reads as TGTGCCACCCGGCGGTCCCTATCCTACGAGCAGTACTTC.

This clonotype was counted between two and nine times. A much larger clone differs by one base, so this may be a read error. The chain joins TRBV2 to TRBJ1-4; a weak D match, TRBD1 (5 bases). There are 19 residues in the CDR3. The germline gives CDR1 SNHLY, CDR2 FYNNEI. V was clipped by 6 bases and J by 5 bases, with 28 bases between them. CDR3 amino acids: CASSPGLFARHRRNEKLFF. The CDR3 coding sequence is TGTGCCAGCAGCCCGGGACTGTTTGCCCGACACCGACGGAATGAAAAACTGTTTTTT.

This clonotype has ten or more counts. The chain is built from TRBV29-1 and TRBJ1-1, with TRBD1 identical over 10 bases. Losses at the gene ends were 6 bases for V and 3 bases for J; bases not matched to a gene: 7. The germline gives CDR1 SQVTM, CDR2 ANQGSEA. CDR3 size: 14 residues. The CDR3: CSVDRGNDYTEAFF. The CDR3, as DNA: TGCAGCGTGGACAGGGGGAACGACTACACTGAAGCTTTCTTT.

This clonotype appeared many times. The rearrangement uses TRBV28 and TRBJ2-3, with D possibly TRBD2 on 5 matching bases. V shed 7 bases and J shed 2 bases, with 19 bases lying between them. The germline gives CDR1 MDHEN, CDR2 SYDVKM. The CDR3 has 16 amino acids. The CDR3 DNA sequence: TGTGCCAGCACCCCTATCGGGAAGACTCTCACAGATACGCAGTATTTT. It specifies CASTPIGKTLTDTQYF.

J is TRBJ1-6 and V is TRBV9, with D perhaps TRBD1 (6 bases). Trimming stripped 3 bases from V and 10 bases from J, with 14 bases between. The CDR3 sequence is 14 residues long. Looked up from germline, CDR1 is SGDLS and CDR2 is YYNGEE. The CDR3 nucleotides are TGTGCCAGCAGCGGCGGGGGCATTGGGTCACCCCTCCACTTT. Residues: CASSGGGIGSPLHF.

This clonotype was seen a handful of times. A read error may be the cause here, since a much bigger clone is one base away. The chain is built from TRBV2 and TRBJ1-1; TRBD1 matches at 8 bases. CDR1 SNHLY and CDR2 FYNNEI come from the germline V gene. The CDR3 length is 16 residues. CDR3 in DNA: TGTGCCAGCAAGCAGGACAGGGTCGGCCCGAACGCTGAAGCTTTCTTT. It codes for CASKQDRVGPNAEAFF.

The CDR3 here is CSARSLAGIYNEQFF. The CDR3 DNA reads TGCAGTGCTAGGTCTCTAGCGGGCATCTACAATGAGCAGTTCTTC. The J gene is TRBJ2-1, the V gene TRBV20-1; 8 nucleotides align to TRBD2. From germline, CDR1 is DFQATT and CDR2 SNEGSKA (reference sequence). The CDR3 has 15 residues. The V and J ends lost 3 bases and 3 bases, in that order; junction bases with no gene match: 7.

This clonotype was seen repeatedly, ten times or more. This rearrangement joins TRBV12-3 or TRBV12-4 to TRBJ1-1; TRBD1 is a possible D gene (5 bases). Trimming removed 5 bases from V and 4 bases from J, with 11 bases in between. CDR3 size: 13 residues. The DNA of the CDR3 is TGTGCCAGCAGTCCTCGGGGGGTCACTGAAGCTTTCTTT. This sequence encodes CASSPRGVTEAFF.

This clonotype was detected many times. The rearrangement uses TRBV18 and TRBJ2-3; 7 bases fit TRBD1. Trimming took 4 bases from V and 2 from J; bases not matched to a gene: 3. Germline V gene data show CDR1 as KGHSH and CDR2 as LQKENI. The CDR3 runs to 14 residues. Here the CDR3 reads CASSLGTATDTQYF. DNA for the CDR3: TGTGCCAGCTCACTCGGGACAGCCACAGATACGCAGTATTTT.

This clonotype appeared many times. The chain is built from TRBV7-2 and TRBJ2-3; D gene ambiguous. Trimming took off 5 bases at V and 1 base at J, with 10 bases between the two ends. The germline CDR1 and CDR2 sequences are SGHTA and FQGNSA. The CDR3 runs 14 residues. The CDR3 reads CASSLIHGTDTQYF. The CDR3 DNA sequence: TGTGCCAGCAGCCTTATTCACGGCACAGATACGCAGTATTTT.